One and the same sample provided the 21 T cell receptor beta chains below, sequenced in a study of cytomegalovirus exposure and HLA in healthy donors. 13 Jbeta primers and 60 Vbeta primers were used for the PCR. Repertoires were generated with immunoSEQ multiplex PCR, while TCRdb's copy carries only in-frame clones and drops some. The sample contains about 170,000 clones, about 59% of which appear only once. Sequences were obtained from PBMCs. These receptors all stem from a man in his forties or fifties in good health and CMV-seronegative.

In this sample, this clone turned up a few times. This chain uses TRBV28 with TRBJ2-6; TRBD2 matches at 8 bases. Germline V gene data show CDR1 as MDHEN and CDR2 as SYDVKM. This CDR3 is 17 amino acids long. The V gene end was trimmed by 5 bases and the J gene end by 3 bases; junction bases not matched to a gene: 9. The CDR3 DNA reads as TGTGCCAGCAGTCCTCCGGGGGGGGCGCTTGGGGCCAACGTCCTGACTTTC. Its protein is CASSPPGGALGANVLTF.

The V and J genes are TRBV5-1 and TRBJ2-7; TRBD2 matches 11 bases. CDR1 and CDR2 (germline): SGHRS, YFSETQ. The CDR3 loop spans 16 amino acids. J was trimmed by 3 bases and V by 2 bases; bases with no gene match: 7. Here the CDR3 DNA reads TGCGCCAGCAGCTTAGCCACCGGGACTAGCGGCTACGAGCAGTACTTC. Protein: CASSLATGTSGYEQYF.

The V and J genes are TRBV7-3 and TRBJ2-1, with TRBD2 identical over 7 bases. After removal of 4 bases from V and 3 bases from J, the junction contained 6 bases not matched to a gene. The CDR3 is 15 residues long. Germline V gene data show CDR1 as SGHTA and CDR2 as FQGTGA. The CDR3: CASSSTGLDYNEQFF. The DNA for the CDR3 is TGTGCCAGCAGCTCCACCGGACTAGACTACAATGAGCAGTTCTTC.

The chain has TRBV11-3 and TRBJ1-3; no clear D gene. From germline, CDR1 is SGHNT and CDR2 YENEEA. V gave up 5 bases and J gave up 2 bases, with 7 bases separating them. The CDR3 is 13 residues long. The CDR3 DNA is TGTGCCAGCAGCCCTGGGCCTGGAAACACCATATATTTT. Translation: CASSPGPGNTIYF. Drawing the rest from reference TRBV11-3 and TRBJ1-3, the complete variable domain is EAGVVQSPRYKIIEKKQPVAFWCNPISGHNTLYWYLQNLGQGPELLIRYENEEAVDDSQLPKDRFSAERLKGVDSTLKIQPAELGDSAVYLCASSPGPGNTIYFGEGSWLTVV.

The chain recombines TRBV7-9 with TRBJ1-5; D is undetermined. Deletions cut 4 bases from V and 3 bases from J, with 4 bases between. Germline CDR1 and CDR2: SEHNR and FQNEAQ (reference sequence). The CDR3 has 12 amino acids. In nucleotides, the CDR3 is TGTGCCAGCAGCTCCTACAATCAGCCCCAGCATTTT. It encodes CASSSYNQPQHF.

This chain uses TRBV12-5 with TRBJ1-1; the D gene is possibly TRBD1 (5 bases). Germline V lookup: CDR1 LGHNT, CDR2 FRNRAP. V lost 6 bases and J lost 2, with 13 bases in between. The CDR3 consists of 14 residues. DNA of the CDR3: TGTGCTAGTGGGACAAGCCAGGGAAACACTGAAGCTTTCTTT. This translates into CASGTSQGNTEAFF.

The rearrangement joins TRBV5-5 to TRBJ2-5, with TRBD1 matching over 7 bases. Germline loops: CDR1 SGHKS, CDR2 YYEKEE (reference sequence). This CDR3 region has 16 residues. The junction had 11 bases not matched to a gene; V was cut back by 4 bases and J by 2 bases. The CDR3 region is CASSPLGTAVQETQYF. The CDR3 bases are TGTGCCAGCAGCCCACTCGGGACAGCGGTTCAAGAGACCCAGTACTTC.

The chain is built from TRBV18 and TRBJ2-7, with TRBD2 matching 7 bases. The trim removed 1 base at V and 3 bases at J, leaving 6 bases unmatched. The CDR3 is 15 residues long. Looked up from germline, CDR1 is KGHSH and CDR2 is LQKENI. The CDR3 spells CASSPRWGGDYEQYF. CDR3 in DNA: TGTGCCAGCTCACCACGGTGGGGGGGGGACTACGAGCAGTACTTC.

The rearrangement joins TRBV7-2 to TRBJ1-2; the D gene is possibly TRBD1 (5 bases). The germline CDR1 and CDR2 sequences are SGHTA and FQGNSA. Deletions cut 3 bases from V and 8 bases from J, with 19 bases between. CDR3 length: 15 residues. The CDR3 loop reads CASSLFVSQGEGYTF. DNA of the CDR3: TGTGCCAGCAGCTTGTTCGTTTCGCAGGGTGAGGGCTACACCTTC.

The chain has TRBV7-9 and TRBJ2-3; 7 nucleotides align to TRBD2. Germline assignment: CDR1 SEHNR and CDR2 FQNEAQ (reference sequence). The CDR3 length is 16 residues. J was trimmed by 2 bases and V by 4 bases; bases with no gene match: 9. The CDR3 sequence: CASSSTGGGATDTQYF. The CDR3 DNA follows: TGTGCCAGCAGCTCTACGGGGGGAGGGGCCACAGATACGCAGTATTTT.

Turning to this clone: Additional DNA sequences in this sample encode the identical CDR3. The genes are TRBV6-1 and TRBJ2-7; TRBD2 agrees at 12 bases. This CDR3 has 14 residues. The J segment lost 5 bases and the V segment lost 3 bases, leaving 2 bases of the junction unmatched. Germline CDR1 MNHNS, CDR2 SASEGT. Written as DNA, the CDR3 is TGTGCCAGCAGTGAGACTAGCGGGAGTCACGAGCAGTACTTC. Amino acids: CASSETSGSHEQYF.

V usage is TRBV5-1 and J usage is TRBJ1-1; D remains unclear. The germline V gene encodes CDR1 SGHRS and CDR2 YFSETQ. V lost 0 bases to trimming and J lost 1 base, with 10 bases between them. This CDR3 contains 15 residues. The CDR3 here is CASSLGLLTNTEAFF. CDR3 nucleotide sequence: TGCGCCAGCAGCTTGGGACTGCTGACGAACACTGAAGCTTTCTTT. Drawing the rest from reference TRBV5-1 and TRBJ1-1, the complete variable domain is KAGVTQTPRYLIKTRGQQVTLSCSPISGHRSVSWYQQTPGQGLQFLFEYFSETQRNKGNFPGRFSGRQFSNSRSEMNVSTLELGDSALYLCASSLGLLTNTEAFFGQGTRLTVV.

This clone was counted only a few times. The CDR3 DNA reads TGTGCCAGCAGCCCAGCAGGATGGACAGGGGAAGACGAGCAGTTCTTC. Its protein is CASSPAGWTGEDEQFF. This chain links TRBV7-9 with TRBJ2-1; 9 bases line up with TRBD1. Germline trimming cut 5 bases from V and 10 bases from J; bases unmatched to any gene: 15. The CDR3 is 16 residues long. CDR1 and CDR2 (germline): SEHNR, FQNEAQ (reference sequence).

The gene calls are TRBV2 and TRBJ1-2; the match to TRBD1 covers 10 bases. CDR1 is SNHLY and CDR2 is FYNNEI in the germline V gene. Unmatched junction bases numbered 14, after V lost 6 bases and J lost 1 base. This CDR3 is built from 18 residues. This CDR3 is CASSPRQGALSGNYGYTF. CDR3 coding DNA: TGTGCCAGCAGCCCGCGACAGGGGGCCCTCTCCGGTAACTATGGCTACACCTTC. Together with reference TRBV2 and TRBJ1-2, the CDR3 gives the full variable domain: EPEVTQTPSHQVTQMGQEVILRCVPISNHLYFYWYRQILGQKVEFLVSFYNNEISEKSEIFDDQFSVERPDGSNFTLKIRSTKLEDSAMYFCASSPRQGALSGNYGYTFGSGTRLTVV.

The rearrangement joins TRBV19 to TRBJ1-6; 7 positions agree with TRBD1. V was clipped by 6 bases and J by 6 bases; unmatched bases: 5. The CDR3 extends over 14 amino acids. CDR1 and CDR2 (germline): LNHDA, SQIVND (reference sequence). Written as DNA, the CDR3 is TGTGCCAGTAGGCCACAGGGGCTTAATTCACCCCTCCACTTT. Translating gives CASRPQGLNSPLHF. Full variable domain (remainder filled in from reference TRBV19 and TRBJ1-6): DGGITQSPKYLFRKEGQNVTLSCEQNLNHDAMYWYRQDPGQGLRLIYYSQIVNDFQKGDIAEGYSVSREKKESFPLTVTSAQKNPTAFYLCASRPQGLNSPLHFGNGTRLTVT.

The chain is built from TRBV19 and TRBJ2-7, with 8 bases aligning to TRBD1. Germline V gene data show CDR1 as LNHDA and CDR2 as SQIVND (reference sequence). With 4 bases clipped from V and 3 bases from J, the junction kept 5 bases outside the gene matches. The CDR3 length is 14 residues. CDR3 DNA sequence: TGTGCCAGTAGTAACCGGACAGGGATCTACGAGCAGTACTTC. Its translation: CASSNRTGIYEQYF.

V is TRBV5-1 and J is TRBJ1-5; 7 bases map to TRBD1. The CDR3 spans 15 residues. The V gene end was trimmed by 4 bases and the J gene end by 4 bases; junction bases not matched to a gene: 8. The germline V gene has CDR1 SGHRS and CDR2 YFSETQ. CDR3 in amino acids: CASSPEGQNNQPQHF. The CDR3 DNA reads TGCGCCAGCAGCCCGGAGGGACAGAATAATCAGCCCCAGCATTTT.

This clone was observed once. V and J are TRBV29-1 and TRBJ2-1; 9 positions match TRBD2. There are 14 residues in the CDR3. J gave up 5 bases and V 3 bases, and 5 bases lay outside the gene matches. Per the germline V gene, CDR1 is SQVTM and CDR2 is ANQGSEA. The CDR3 coding sequence is TGCAGCGTTGACCGGACTAGCGTGGACAATGAGCAGTTCTTC. Translating gives CSVDRTSVDNEQFF.

The count of this clone is one. The V gene is TRBV14, the J gene TRBJ2-7; tentative D call: TRBD1 (5 bases). The CDR3 is 15 amino acids. V lost 2 bases to trimming and J lost 3 bases, with 14 bases between them. Germline loops: CDR1 SGHDN, CDR2 FVKESK. This chain's CDR3 is CASSQQRGTFYEQYF. The CDR3 DNA reads TGTGCCAGCAGCCAACAAAGGGGAACTTTCTACGAGCAGTACTTC.

This clone was picked up a small number of times. The chain uses TRBV7-3 and TRBJ1-1, with 9 bases fitting TRBD1. The CDR3 is 13 residues long. The junction had 1 base not matched to a gene; V was cut back by 8 bases and J by 0 bases. Germline V gene data show CDR1 as SGHTA and CDR2 as FQGTGA. CDR3 sequence reads: CASRDRVNTEAFF. The CDR3 DNA reads as TGTGCCAGCCGGGACAGGGTGAACACTGAAGCTTTCTTT.

Remarks on this clone: The sample holds other DNA sequences that translate to the same CDR3. The chain uses TRBV5-1 and TRBJ2-5; D gene ambiguous. CDR3 size: 14 residues. Per the germline V gene, CDR1 is SGHRS and CDR2 is YFSETQ. V gave up 0 bases and J gave up 5 bases, with 11 bases separating them. The CDR3 nucleotides are TGCGCCAGCAGCTTGGGATCGGGTTTGGAGACCCAGTACTTC. Its protein product is CASSLGSGLETQYF.